These T cell receptor beta chains were read from a single sample in a study of blood T cell repertoires in COVID-19. Repertoires were generated with immunoSEQ multiplex PCR, while TCRdb's copy carries only in-frame clones and drops some. The sample records about 220,000 clones, roughly 90% being singletons. The source material was PBMCs or T cells enriched from blood (not recorded which). All receptors come from a woman in her 30s with acute COVID-19. Both conserved end residues are part of each CDR3. The D gene is left open where the match is weak. The size entry is marked missing in some rows and otherwise reads once, few, many or a size class.

>TRBJ2-2|TRBV5-1|-|TRBD2
TGCGCCAGCAGCTTAGCCGGGACTAGCGGGGGGCTCCGGGAGCTGTTTTTT
CASSLAGTSGGLRELFF
>TRBJ2-7|TRBV7-2|-|TRBD1
TGTGCCAGCAGCTTAGTTGGGGACAGGGTGAGCGAGCAGTACTTC
CASSLVGDRVSEQYF
>TRBJ2-5|TRBV7-8|once|-
TGTGCCAGCAGCCTCAGGGCTAAAGAGACCCAGTACTTC
CASSLRAKETQYF
>TRBJ1-2|TRBV2|-|-
TGTGCCAGCAGCGCAAACAGGGATAGCGGCTACACCTTC
CASSANRDSGYTF
>TRBJ2-7|TRBV11-2|once|TRBD1
TGTGCCAGCAGCTTCGGACAGGGAGGGCAGTACTTC
CASSFGQGGQYF
>TRBJ2-7|TRBV19|-|TRBD2
TGTGCCAGTAGTCAGCCGGGACTAGCGGGGGGCGCCTACGAGCAGTACTTC
CASSQPGLAGGAYEQYF
>TRBJ1-5|TRBV4-3|-|-
TGCGCCAGCAGCCCCGGTGGGGGGATTGGCAATCAGCCCCAGCATTTT
CASSPGGGIGNQPQHF
>TRBJ2-1|TRBV4-3|-|-
TGCGCCAGCAGCCAAGATCCGACACTCTCCTACAATGAGCAGTTCTTC
CASSQDPTLSYNEQFF
>TRBJ1-4|TRBV7-9|-|-
TGTGCCAGCCACGGAGGACCTCAAGAGAAAGGTGAAAAACTGTTTTTT
CASHGGPQEKGEKLFF
>TRBJ2-3|TRBV2|many|-
TGTGCCAGCAGTGCACCCCTTGGGGGGGATACGCAGTATTTT
CASSAPLGGDTQYF
>TRBJ1-4|TRBV11-2|-|-
TGTGCCAGCAGCTTAAGAAGAGGAGAGGAAAAACTGTTTTTT
CASSLRRGEEKLFF
>TRBJ1-1|TRBV7-6|-|-
TGTGCCAGCAGCTTAACCCCCCCCTCACAGGGTATGAACACTGAAGCTTTCTTT
CASSLTPPSQGMNTEAFF
>TRBJ1-5|TRBV27|-|-
TGTGCCAGCAGTTTTGGGGGGGACGGTCAGCCCCAGCATTTT
CASSFGGDGQPQHF
>TRBJ2-5|TRBV5-1|-|-
TGCGCCAGCAGCTTGACAGGGCTTCCCCAAGAGACCCAGTACTTC
CASSLTGLPQETQYF
>TRBJ2-5|TRBV29-1|-|TRBD1
TGCAGCGTGGAGGGGACAGGGGCACCCGAAGAGACCCAGTACTTC
CSVEGTGAPEETQYF
>TRBJ2-3|TRBV4-3|-|TRBD2
TGCGCCAGCAGCCCCTCAGTAGCGGGGGCCACAGATACGCAGTATTTT
CASSPSVAGATDTQYF
>TRBJ2-5|TRBV28|-|-
TGTGCCAGCAGTTTATCGGCGGGGCAAGAGACCCAGTACTTC
CASSLSAGQETQYF
>TRBJ1-5|TRBV18|-|-
TGTGCCAGCTCACCGGAGCGGGGTCAGCCCCAGCATTTT
CASSPERGQPQHF
>TRBJ2-1|TRBV11-2|-|TRBD2
TGTGCCAGCAGCACCTTGCGGGGGGGCGGGTTCTTC
CASSTLRGGGFF
>TRBJ1-1|TRBV19|once|TRBD1
TGTGCCAGTAGGGACAGGGGGGACCCGAACACTGAAGCTTTCTTT
CASRDRGDPNTEAFF
>TRBJ2-7|TRBV10-2|-|-
TGCGCCACCCTCTCAGCGGTGCGCTCCTACGAGCAGTACTTC
CATLSAVRSYEQYF
>TRBJ2-5|TRBV7-9|-|TRBD1
TGTGCCAGCAGCAGGGACAGTCGTCCAGAGACCCAGTACTTC
CASSRDSRPETQYF
>TRBJ2-7|TRBV28|-|TRBD2
TGTGCCAGCAGGACCACTAGCGGGGGGGCTCTGGGTTACGAGCAGTACTTC
CASRTTSGGALGYEQYF
>TRBJ1-2|TRBV9|-|TRBD1
TGTGCCAGCAGCCCAACCCGGGACAGGGGGCCTTCTGGCTACACCTTC
CASSPTRDRGPSGYTF
>TRBJ2-3|TRBV30|once|-
TGTGCCTGGGCCAGGACGGGGATTGCAGATACGCAGTATTTT
CAWARTGIADTQYF
>TRBJ1-3|TRBV5-5|-|-
TGTGCCAGCGCCCTCGGTCTGGGAAACACCATATATTTT
CASALGLGNTIYF
>TRBJ1-1|TRBV11-2|-|-
TGTGCCAGCAGCTTAGAAGGGGTTACTGAAGCTTTCTTT
CASSLEGVTEAFF
>TRBJ2-1|TRBV30|-|TRBD2
TGTGCCTGGAGCCGAAAAGGACTAGCGGGGGATGAGCAGTTCTTC
CAWSRKGLAGDEQFF
>TRBJ2-7|TRBV3-1/TRBV3-2|-|-
TGTGCCAGCAGCCAAGATTCGGCAGGACTTGAGGAGCAGTACTTC
CASSQDSAGLEEQYF